Listed here is a single T cell receptor (beta chain). Its specificity is unknown. The sample belongs to a study of T cell responses to AZD1222 COVID-19 vaccine. Method: immunoSEQ multiplex PCR; TCRdb's copy keeps in-frame clones and lacks some. The sample shows approximately 100,000 clones, roughly nine tenths of them seen only once. The germline V gene encodes CDR1 LGHNA and CDR2 YNFKEQ. V was pared by 1 base and J by 3 bases, with 12 bases between. This CDR3 is 15 amino acids long. Study results and caveats: Vaccine-associated CD4 TCRs spanned spike, dominant at 160-218 and 743-854.

The J gene is TRBJ1-1, the V gene TRBV4-2, with D tentatively TRBD1 (6 bases). The material was peripheral blood, obtained on day 0 of AZD1222 vaccination. The TCR comes from an adult in good health. The CDR3 bases are TGTGCCAGCAGCCAAGGTTGGAAGGGGGACACTGAAGCTTTCTTT. Translated: CASSQGWKGDTEAFF.